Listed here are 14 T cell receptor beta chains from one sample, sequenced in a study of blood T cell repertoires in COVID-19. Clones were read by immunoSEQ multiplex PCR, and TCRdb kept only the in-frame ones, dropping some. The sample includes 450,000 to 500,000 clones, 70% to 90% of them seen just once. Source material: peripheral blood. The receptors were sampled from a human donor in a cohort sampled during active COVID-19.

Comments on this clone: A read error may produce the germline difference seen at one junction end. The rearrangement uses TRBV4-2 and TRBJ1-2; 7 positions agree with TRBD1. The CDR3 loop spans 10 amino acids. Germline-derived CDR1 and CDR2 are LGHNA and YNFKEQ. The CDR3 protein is CASSQGGTVF. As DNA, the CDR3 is TGTGCCAGCAGCCAAGGCGGGACAGTCTTC.

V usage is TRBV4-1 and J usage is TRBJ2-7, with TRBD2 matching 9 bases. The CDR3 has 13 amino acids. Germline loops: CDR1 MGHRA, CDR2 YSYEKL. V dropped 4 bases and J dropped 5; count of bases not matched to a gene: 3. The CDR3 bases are TGCGCCAGCAGCCTAGCGGGAGTCCACGAGCAGTACTTC. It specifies CASSLAGVHEQYF.

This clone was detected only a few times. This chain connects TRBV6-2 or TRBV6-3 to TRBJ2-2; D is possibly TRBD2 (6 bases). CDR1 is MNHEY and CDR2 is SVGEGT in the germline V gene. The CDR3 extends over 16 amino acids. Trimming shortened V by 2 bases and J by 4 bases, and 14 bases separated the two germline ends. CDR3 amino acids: CASSYLRSGPTGELFF. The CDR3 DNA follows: TGTGCCAGCAGTTACCTGAGGAGCGGGCCCACCGGGGAGCTGTTTTTT.

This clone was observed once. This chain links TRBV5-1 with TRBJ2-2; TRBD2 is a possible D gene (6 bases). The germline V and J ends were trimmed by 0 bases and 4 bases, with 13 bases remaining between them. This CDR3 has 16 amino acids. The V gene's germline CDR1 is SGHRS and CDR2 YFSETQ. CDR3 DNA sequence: TGCGCCAGCAGCTTGGCCGGAGGGGCCGGCACCGGGGAGCTGTTTTTT. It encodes CASSLAGGAGTGELFF.

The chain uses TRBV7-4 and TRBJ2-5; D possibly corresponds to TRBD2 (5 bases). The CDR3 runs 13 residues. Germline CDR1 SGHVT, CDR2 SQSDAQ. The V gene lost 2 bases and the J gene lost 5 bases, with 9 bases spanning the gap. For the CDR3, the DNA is TGTGCCAGCAGCTTAAGACGAGGGGAGACCCAGTACTTC. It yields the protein CASSLRRGETQYF.

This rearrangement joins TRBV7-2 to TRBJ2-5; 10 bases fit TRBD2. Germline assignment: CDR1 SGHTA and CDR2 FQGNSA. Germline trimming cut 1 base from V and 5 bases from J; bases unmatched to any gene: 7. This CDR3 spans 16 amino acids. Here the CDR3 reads CASSLGGAGGPETQYF. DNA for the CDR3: TGTGCCAGCAGCTTAGGAGGAGCGGGAGGGCCTGAGACCCAGTACTTC.

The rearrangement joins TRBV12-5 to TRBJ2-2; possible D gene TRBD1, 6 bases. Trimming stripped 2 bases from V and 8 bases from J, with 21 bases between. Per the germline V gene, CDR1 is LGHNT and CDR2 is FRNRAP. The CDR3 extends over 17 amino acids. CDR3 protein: CASGLNPGQRFRGELFF. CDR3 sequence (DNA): TGTGCTAGTGGTTTGAACCCGGGACAACGATTCCGGGGGGAGCTGTTTTTT. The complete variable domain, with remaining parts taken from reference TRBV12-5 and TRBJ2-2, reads DARVTQTPRHKVTEMGQEVTMRCQPILGHNTVFWYRQTMMQGLELLAYFRNRAPLDDSGMPKDRFSAEMPDATLATLKIQPSEPRDSAVYFCASGLNPGQRFRGELFFGEGSRLTVL.

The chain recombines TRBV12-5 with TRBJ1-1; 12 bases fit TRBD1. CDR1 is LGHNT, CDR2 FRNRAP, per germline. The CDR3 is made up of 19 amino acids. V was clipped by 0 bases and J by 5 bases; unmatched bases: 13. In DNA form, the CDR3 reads TGTGCTAGTGGTTTGGTAAAGGGCGGGACAGGGGGCTCGGATACTGAAGCTTTCTTT. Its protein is CASGLVKGGTGGSDTEAFF.

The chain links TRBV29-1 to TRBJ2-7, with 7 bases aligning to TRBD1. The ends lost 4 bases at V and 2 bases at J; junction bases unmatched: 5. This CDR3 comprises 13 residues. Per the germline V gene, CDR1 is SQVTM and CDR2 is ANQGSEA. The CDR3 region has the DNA TGCAGCGTTGTTGGTCAGGGGGCCTACGAGCAGTACTTC. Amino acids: CSVVGQGAYEQYF.

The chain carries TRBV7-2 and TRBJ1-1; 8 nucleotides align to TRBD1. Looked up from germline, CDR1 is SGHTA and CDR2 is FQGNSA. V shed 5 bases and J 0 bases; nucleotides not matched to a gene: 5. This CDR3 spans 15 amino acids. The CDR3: CASSPRTGMNTEAFF. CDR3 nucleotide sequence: TGTGCCAGCAGCCCACGGACAGGGATGAACACTGAAGCTTTCTTT.

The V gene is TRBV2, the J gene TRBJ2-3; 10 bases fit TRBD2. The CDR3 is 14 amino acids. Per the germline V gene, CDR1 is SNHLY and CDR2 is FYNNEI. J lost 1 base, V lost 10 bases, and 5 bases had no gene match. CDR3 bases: TGTGCCACCCCTGGGACTAGCGGCACAGATACGCAGTATTTT. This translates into CATPGTSGTDTQYF.

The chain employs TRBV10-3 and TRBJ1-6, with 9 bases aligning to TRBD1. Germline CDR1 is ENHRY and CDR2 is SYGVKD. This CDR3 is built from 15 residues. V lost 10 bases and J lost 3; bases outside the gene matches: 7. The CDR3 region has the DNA TGTGCCACCGGGACAGGGATGGACTATAATTCACCCCTCCACTTT. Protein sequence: CATGTGMDYNSPLHF.

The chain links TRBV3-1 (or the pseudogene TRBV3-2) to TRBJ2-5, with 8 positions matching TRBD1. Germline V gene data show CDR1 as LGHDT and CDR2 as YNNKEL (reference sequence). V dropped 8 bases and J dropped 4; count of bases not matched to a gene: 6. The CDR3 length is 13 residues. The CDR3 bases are TGTGCCAGCTTGGGCAGGGGGCGAGAGACCCAGTACTTC. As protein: CASLGRGRETQYF.

The CDR3 spells CTSREKIQETQYF. CDR3 coding DNA: TGCACCAGCAGAGAGAAGATCCAAGAGACCCAGTACTTC. This chain uses TRBV1 with TRBJ2-5; the D call of TRBD2 is as the table states it, not checked on the DNA. TRBV1 is a pseudogene. This CDR3 comprises 13 residues.